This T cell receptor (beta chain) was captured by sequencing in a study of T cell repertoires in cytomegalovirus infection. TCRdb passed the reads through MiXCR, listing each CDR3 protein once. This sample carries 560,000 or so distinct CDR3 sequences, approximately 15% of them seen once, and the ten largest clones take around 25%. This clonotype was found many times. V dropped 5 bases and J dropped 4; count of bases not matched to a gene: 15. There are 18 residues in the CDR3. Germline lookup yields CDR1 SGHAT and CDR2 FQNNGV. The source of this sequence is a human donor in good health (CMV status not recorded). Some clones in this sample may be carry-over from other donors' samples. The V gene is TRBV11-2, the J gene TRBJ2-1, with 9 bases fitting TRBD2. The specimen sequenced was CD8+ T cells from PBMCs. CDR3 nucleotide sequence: TGTGCCAGCAGCCACCCGGGCGGCGGGGGGGAAGGATACAATGAGCAGTTCTTC. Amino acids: CASSHPGGGGEGYNEQFF.